The T cell receptor beta chain described here comes from a study of regulatory and conventional T cells in RAG deficiency. Study-level results: Shorter CDR3s in all patient subsets; >75% Treg-Tconv overlap in Omenn.

The table came from immunoSEQ multiplex PCR; TCRdb's copy has only in-frame clones and leaves some out. Of roughly 35,000 clones listed, 89% were seen once; the top ten hold approximately 15%. About this clone itself: The antigen is undetermined.

Germline V lookup: CDR1 MNHNS, CDR2 SASEGT. Trimming took 3 bases from V and 3 from J; bases not matched to a gene: 2. This CDR3 region has 15 residues. This sample was also put to use in a study of regulatory T cells. That report adds: Primers: 52 TRBV forward and 13 TRBJ reverse.

This receptor was identified in a human donor in good health. The specimen sequenced was CD8+ T cells sorted from blood. V usage is TRBV6-1 and J usage is TRBJ2-3, with 11 bases fitting TRBD1. CDR3 sequence: CASSDGQGATDTQYF. In DNA form, the CDR3 reads TGTGCCAGCAGTGACGGACAGGGGGCAACAGATACGCAGTATTTT.